The rows below give T cell receptor beta chains drawn from one sample of a study of cytomegalovirus exposure and HLA in healthy donors. The protocol was immunoSEQ multiplex PCR, while the TCRdb copy is restricted to in-frame clones and leaves out a portion. The sample consists of under 150,000 clones, around 83% of them appearing once. The sample taken for sequencing was PBMCs. These TCRs come from a girl aged 2 to 9 in good health and CMV-seronegative. CDR3s include the opening cysteine and the closing phenylalanine or tryptophan. The order of the fields is V gene, J gene, CDR3 protein.

TRBV11-2	TRBJ1-1	CASSFKRDTEAFF
TRBV30	TRBJ1-5	CAWSAGQGSNQPQHF
TRBV7-7	TRBJ2-5	CASSLATSGAETQYF
TRBV19	TRBJ1-3	CASSVGLVSSGNTIYF
TRBV6-5	TRBJ1-5	CASSKGQGIGQPQHF
TRBV29-1	TRBJ2-1	CSVDAGSLYNEQFF
TRBV2	TRBJ1-1	CASSGQGGTEAFF
TRBV7-2	TRBJ1-1	CASSPTGGRVRTEAFF
TRBV6-1	TRBJ2-5	CASDLSGLIGEQYF
TRBV27	TRBJ2-7	CASWTSGGILEQYF
TRBV4-3	TRBJ1-5	CASSQTPGPDQPQHF
TRBV7-2	TRBJ1-4	CASSLGQGGATNEKLFF
TRBV7-8	TRBJ2-7	CASSPNGGLDHRGQYF
TRBV19	TRBJ2-5	CASSIGGGAKTQYF
TRBV5-1	TRBJ2-7	CASSTWDFPYEQYF
TRBV15	TRBJ2-7	CATSNGPQGSSYEQYF
TRBV7-9	TRBJ2-7	CASSSPAGGTYEQYF
TRBV6-1	TRBJ1-5	CASRTGGDQPQHF
TRBV7-2	TRBJ2-7	CASSLIRVGEQYF
TRBV7-6	TRBJ2-3	CASSLDAGPGTDTQYF
TRBV4-2	TRBJ2-1	CASSQVTSGGGEQFF
TRBV2	TRBJ1-3	CASSTRGISGNTIYF
TRBV2	NA	CASSAYRGLDEQYF
TRBV28	TRBJ2-7	CASRDSYEQYF
TRBV7-6	TRBJ2-1	CASSTHPPGQGAVDEQFF
TRBV25-1	TRBJ1-5	CASSDLGVGKPQHF
TRBV7-2	TRBJ2-3	CASSSTGGSGDTQYF
TRBV1	TRBJ2-5	CTSSQDQSKTREREVLRDF
TRBV7-6	TRBJ2-3	CASSLGGTSGTYTDTQYF
TRBV27	TRBJ1-1	CASSSSSDSPEAFF
TRBV4-1	TRBJ2-7	CASSQPLRGGGAYEQYF
TRBV5-4	TRBJ2-1	CASKSRGGAGEQFF
TRBV18	TRBJ2-3	CASSPRTSGTDTQYF
TRBV7-9	TRBJ1-5	CASSLQGGNQPQHF
TRBV4-2	TRBJ2-7	CASSFARTDAYEQYF
TRBV7-9	TRBJ2-3	CASTVGLAGPTDTQYF
TRBV4-1	TRBJ2-2	CASSAVGRGLAGGPGTGELFF
TRBV30	NA	CAWTGQTYEQYF
TRBV5-4	TRBJ2-3	CASSSRGVAADTQYF
TRBV5-1	TRBJ1-6	CASSSGTGPNSPLHF
TRBV5-1	TRBJ2-1	CASSLGLHNEQFF
TRBV30	TRBJ1-3	CAWSVFGRVGNTIYF
TRBV19	TRBJ1-2	CASGGYGYTF
TRBV10-3	TRBJ1-2	CAISETPGQGDGYTF
TRBV9	TRBJ2-3	CASSVASGVTDTQYF
TRBV30	TRBJ1-5	CAWSGGGNQPQHF
TRBV11-2	TRBJ2-1	CASSPLETSGYNEQFF
TRBV2	TRBJ2-2	CASSPRTTGTGLTGELFF
TRBV2	TRBJ2-3	CASRADRGIDTQYF